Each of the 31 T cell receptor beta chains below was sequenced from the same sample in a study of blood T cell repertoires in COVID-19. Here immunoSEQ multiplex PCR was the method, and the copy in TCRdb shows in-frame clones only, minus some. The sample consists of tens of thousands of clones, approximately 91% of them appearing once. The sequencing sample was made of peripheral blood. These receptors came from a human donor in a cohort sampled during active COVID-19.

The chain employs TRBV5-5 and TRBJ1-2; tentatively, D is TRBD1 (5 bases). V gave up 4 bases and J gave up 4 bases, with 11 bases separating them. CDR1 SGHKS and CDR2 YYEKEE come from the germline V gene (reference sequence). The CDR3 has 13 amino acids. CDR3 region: CASSGAVIYGYTF. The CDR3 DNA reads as TGTGCCAGCAGCGGGGCGGTGATCTATGGCTACACCTTC.

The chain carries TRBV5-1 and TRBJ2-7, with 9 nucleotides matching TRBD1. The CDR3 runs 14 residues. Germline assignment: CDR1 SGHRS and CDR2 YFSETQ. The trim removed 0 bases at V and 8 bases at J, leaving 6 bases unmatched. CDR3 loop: CASSLAEGQGKQYF. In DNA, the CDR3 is TGCGCCAGCAGCTTGGCCGAAGGACAGGGGAAGCAGTACTTC.

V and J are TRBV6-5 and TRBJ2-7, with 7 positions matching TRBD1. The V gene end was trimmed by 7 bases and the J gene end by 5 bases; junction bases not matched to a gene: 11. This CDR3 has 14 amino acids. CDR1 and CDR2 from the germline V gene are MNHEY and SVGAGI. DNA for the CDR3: TGTGCCAGCACTGGAGAGGGGGCAATGGACGAGCAGTACTTC. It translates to CASTGEGAMDEQYF.

This CDR3 is CATDKSYEQYF. The DNA for the CDR3 is TGTGCCACCGACAAGTCCTACGAGCAGTACTTC. The chain has TRBV6-5 and TRBJ2-7, with D unclear. CDR3 size: 11 residues. The V and J ends lost 10 bases and 1 base respectively, with 8 bases between them. Looked up from germline, CDR1 is MNHEY and CDR2 is SVGAGI.

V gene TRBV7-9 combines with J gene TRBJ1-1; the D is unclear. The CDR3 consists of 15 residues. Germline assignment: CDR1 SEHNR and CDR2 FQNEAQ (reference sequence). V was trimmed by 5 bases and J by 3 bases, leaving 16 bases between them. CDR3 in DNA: TGTGCCAGCAGCCCCGTTCCATCGGGGTACACTGAAGCTTTCTTT. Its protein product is CASSPVPSGYTEAFF.

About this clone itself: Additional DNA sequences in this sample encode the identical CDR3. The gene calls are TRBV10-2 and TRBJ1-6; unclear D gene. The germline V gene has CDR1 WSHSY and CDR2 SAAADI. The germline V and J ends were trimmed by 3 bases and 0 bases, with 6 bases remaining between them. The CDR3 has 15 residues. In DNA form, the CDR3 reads TGCGCCAGCAGTGAAAGGAGCTCCTATAATTCACCCCTCCACTTT. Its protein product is CASSERSSYNSPLHF.

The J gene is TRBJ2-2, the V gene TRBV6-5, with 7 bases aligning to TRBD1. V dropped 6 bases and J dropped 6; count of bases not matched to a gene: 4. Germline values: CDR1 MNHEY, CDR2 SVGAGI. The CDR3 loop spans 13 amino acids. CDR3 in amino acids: CASRQGFAGELFF. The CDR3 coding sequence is TGTGCCAGCAGACAGGGGTTCGCCGGGGAGCTGTTTTTT.

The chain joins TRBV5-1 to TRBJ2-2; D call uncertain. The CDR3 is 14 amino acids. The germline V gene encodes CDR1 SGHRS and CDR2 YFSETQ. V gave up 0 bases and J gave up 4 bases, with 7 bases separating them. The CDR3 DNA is TGCGCCAGCAGCTTGGGGCATGGCACCGGGGAGCTGTTTTTT. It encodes CASSLGHGTGELFF.

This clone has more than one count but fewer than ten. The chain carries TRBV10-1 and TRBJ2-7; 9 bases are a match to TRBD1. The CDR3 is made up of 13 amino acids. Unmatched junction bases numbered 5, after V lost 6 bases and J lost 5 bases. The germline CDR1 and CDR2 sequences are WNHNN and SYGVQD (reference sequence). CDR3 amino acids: CASSSGQGNEQYF. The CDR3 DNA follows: TGCGCCAGCAGCTCGGGACAGGGAAACGAGCAGTACTTC.

This CDR3 is CASSSGTGVEKLFF. The CDR3 bases are TGTGCCAGCAGCTCCGGGACAGGGGTCGAAAAACTGTTTTTT. The chain has TRBV11-2 and TRBJ1-4; 10 positions agree with TRBD1. J lost 8 bases, V lost 4 bases, and 4 bases had no gene match. The V gene's germline CDR1 is SGHAT and CDR2 FQNNGV. The CDR3 sequence is 14 residues long. Combining the CDR3 with reference TRBV11-2 and TRBJ1-4 gives the whole variable domain EAGVAQSPRYKIIEKRQSVAFWCNPISGHATLYWYQQILGQGPKLLIQFQNNGVVDDSQLPKDRFSAERLKGVDSTLKIQPAKLEDSAVYLCASSSGTGVEKLFFGSGTQLSVL.

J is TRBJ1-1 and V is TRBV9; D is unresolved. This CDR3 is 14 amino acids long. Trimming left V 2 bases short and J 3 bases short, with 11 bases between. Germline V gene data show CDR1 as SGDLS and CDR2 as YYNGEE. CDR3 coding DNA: TGTGCCAGCAGCGTCACTACACGGGACACTGAAGCTTTCTTT. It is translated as CASSVTTRDTEAFF.

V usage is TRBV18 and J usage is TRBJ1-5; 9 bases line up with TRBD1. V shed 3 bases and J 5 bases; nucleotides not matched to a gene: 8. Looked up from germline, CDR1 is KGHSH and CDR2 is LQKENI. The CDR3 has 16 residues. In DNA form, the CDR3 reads TGTGCCAGCTCACCTCCCAGGACAGGGGACGATCAGCCCCAGCATTTT. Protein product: CASSPPRTGDDQPQHF.

The CDR3 loop reads CASWVRWHRVGDTGELFF. The CDR3 DNA reads TGTGCCAGCTGGGTGCGGTGGCACAGGGTAGGGGACACCGGGGAGCTGTTTTTT. This chain uses TRBV2 with TRBJ2-2, with D maybe TRBD1 (6 bases). This CDR3 comprises 18 residues. V lost 8 bases and J 3 bases, leaving 25 bases between the germline ends. Germline lookup yields CDR1 SNHLY and CDR2 FYNNEI.

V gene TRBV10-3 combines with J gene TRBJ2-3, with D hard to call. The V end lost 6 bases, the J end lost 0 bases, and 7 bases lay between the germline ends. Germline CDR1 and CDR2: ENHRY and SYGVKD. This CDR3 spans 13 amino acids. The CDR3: CAIRETSTDTQYF. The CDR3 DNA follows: TGTGCCATCAGGGAGACTAGCACAGATACGCAGTATTTT.

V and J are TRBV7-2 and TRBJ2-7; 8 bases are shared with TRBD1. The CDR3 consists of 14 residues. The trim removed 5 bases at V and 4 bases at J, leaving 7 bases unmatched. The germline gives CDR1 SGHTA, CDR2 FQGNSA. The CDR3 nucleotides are TGTGCCAGCAGCCGGACAGGGATTGGGTACGAGCAGTACTTC. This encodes CASSRTGIGYEQYF.

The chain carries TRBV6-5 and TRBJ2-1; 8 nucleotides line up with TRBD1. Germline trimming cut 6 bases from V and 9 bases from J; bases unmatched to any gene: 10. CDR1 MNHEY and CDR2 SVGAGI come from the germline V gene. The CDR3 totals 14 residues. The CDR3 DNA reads TGTGCCAGCAGCTTATCGGACAGGGTAACTGAGCAGTTCTTC. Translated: CASSLSDRVTEQFF.

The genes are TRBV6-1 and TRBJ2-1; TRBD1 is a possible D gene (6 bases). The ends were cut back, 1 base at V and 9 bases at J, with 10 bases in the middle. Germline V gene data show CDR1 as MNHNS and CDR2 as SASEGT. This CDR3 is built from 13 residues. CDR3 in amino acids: CASSEGVGAEQFF. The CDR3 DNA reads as TGTGCCAGCAGTGAAGGGGTGGGGGCTGAGCAGTTCTTC.

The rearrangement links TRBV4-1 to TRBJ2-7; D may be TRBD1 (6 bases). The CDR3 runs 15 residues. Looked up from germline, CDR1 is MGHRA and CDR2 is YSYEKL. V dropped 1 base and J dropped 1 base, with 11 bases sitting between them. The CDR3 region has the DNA TGCGCCAGCAGCCAAGGTGGACAGTCTTCCTACGAGCAGTACTTC. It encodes CASSQGGQSSYEQYF.

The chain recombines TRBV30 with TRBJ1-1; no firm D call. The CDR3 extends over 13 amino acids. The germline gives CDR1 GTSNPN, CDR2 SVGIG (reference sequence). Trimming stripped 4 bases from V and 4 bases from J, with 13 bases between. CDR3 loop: CAWMISGSTEAFF. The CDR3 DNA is TGTGCCTGGATGATTTCGGGGAGCACTGAAGCTTTCTTT.

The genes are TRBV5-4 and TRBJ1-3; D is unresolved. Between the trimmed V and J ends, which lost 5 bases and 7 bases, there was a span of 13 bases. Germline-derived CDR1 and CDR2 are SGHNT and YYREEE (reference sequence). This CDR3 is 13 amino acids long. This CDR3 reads CASSVREHNTIYF. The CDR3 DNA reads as TGTGCCAGCAGTGTGAGGGAACACAACACCATATATTTT.

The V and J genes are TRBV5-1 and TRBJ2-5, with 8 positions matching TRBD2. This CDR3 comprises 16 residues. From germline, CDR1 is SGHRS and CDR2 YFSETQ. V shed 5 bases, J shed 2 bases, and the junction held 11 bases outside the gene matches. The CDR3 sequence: CASSSLSGGDQETQYF. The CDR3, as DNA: TGCGCCAGCAGTTCTCTGTCCGGGGGGGATCAAGAGACCCAGTACTTC.

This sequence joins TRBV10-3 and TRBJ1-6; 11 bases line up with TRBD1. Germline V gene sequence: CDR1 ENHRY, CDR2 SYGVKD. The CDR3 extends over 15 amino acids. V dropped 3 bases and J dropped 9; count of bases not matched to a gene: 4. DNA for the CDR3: TGTGCCATCAGTGACTCCGGGACAGGGGGTTCACCCCTCCACTTT. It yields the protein CAISDSGTGGSPLHF.

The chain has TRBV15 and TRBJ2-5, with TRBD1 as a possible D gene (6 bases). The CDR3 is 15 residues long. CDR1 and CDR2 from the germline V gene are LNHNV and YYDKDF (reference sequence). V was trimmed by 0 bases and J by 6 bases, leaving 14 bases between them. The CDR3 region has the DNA TGTGCCACCAGCAGAGATTCCGCCAGGGGAAAGACCCAGTACTTC. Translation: CATSRDSARGKTQYF. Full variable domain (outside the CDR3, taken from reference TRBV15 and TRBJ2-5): DAMVIQNPRYQVTQFGKPVTLSCSQTLNHNVMYWYQQKSSQAPKLLFHYYDKDFNNEADTPDNFQSRRPNTSFCFLDIRSPGLGDTAMYLCATSRDSARGKTQYFGPGTRLLVL.

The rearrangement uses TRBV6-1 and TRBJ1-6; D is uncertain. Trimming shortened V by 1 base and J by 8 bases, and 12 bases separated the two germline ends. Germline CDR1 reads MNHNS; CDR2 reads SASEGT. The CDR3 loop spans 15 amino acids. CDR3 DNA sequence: TGTGCCAGCAGTGAAGTACAGTTTAAGGATTCACCCCTCCACTTT. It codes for CASSEVQFKDSPLHF.

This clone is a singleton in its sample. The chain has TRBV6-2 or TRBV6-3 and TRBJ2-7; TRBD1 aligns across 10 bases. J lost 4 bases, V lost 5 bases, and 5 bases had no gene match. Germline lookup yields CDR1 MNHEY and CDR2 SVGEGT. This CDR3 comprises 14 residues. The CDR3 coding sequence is TGTGCCAGCAGTAAAGACAGGGGGCTATACGAGCAGTACTTC. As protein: CASSKDRGLYEQYF.

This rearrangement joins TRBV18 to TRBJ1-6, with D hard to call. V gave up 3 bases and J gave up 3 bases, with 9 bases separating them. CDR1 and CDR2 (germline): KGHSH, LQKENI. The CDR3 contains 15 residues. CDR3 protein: CASSPRQDYNSPLHF. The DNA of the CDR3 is TGTGCCAGCTCACCCCGACAAGACTATAATTCACCCCTCCACTTT. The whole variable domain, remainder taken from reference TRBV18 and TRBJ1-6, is NAGVMQNPRHLVRRRGQEARLRCSPMKGHSHVYWYRQLPEEGLKFMVYLQKENIIDESGMPKERFSAEFPKEGPSILRIQQVVRGDSAAYFCASSPRQDYNSPLHFGNGTRLTVT.

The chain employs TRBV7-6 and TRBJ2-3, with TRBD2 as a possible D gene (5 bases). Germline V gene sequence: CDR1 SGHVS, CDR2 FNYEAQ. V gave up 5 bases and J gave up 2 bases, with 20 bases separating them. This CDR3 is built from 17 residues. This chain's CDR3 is CASSRPGSAFNTDTQYF. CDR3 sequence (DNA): TGTGCCAGCAGCCGTCCGGGTAGCGCCTTTAACACAGATACGCAGTATTTT. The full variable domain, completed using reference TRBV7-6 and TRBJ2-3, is GAGVSQSPRYKVTKRGQDVALRCDPISGHVSLYWYRQALGQGPEFLTYFNYEAQQDKSGLPNDRFSAERPEGSISTLTIQRTEQRDSAMYRCASSRPGSAFNTDTQYFGPGTRLTVL.

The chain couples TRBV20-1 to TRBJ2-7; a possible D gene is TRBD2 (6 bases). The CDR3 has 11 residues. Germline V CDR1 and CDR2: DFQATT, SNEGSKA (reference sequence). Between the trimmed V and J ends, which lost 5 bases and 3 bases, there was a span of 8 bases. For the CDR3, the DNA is TGCAGTGCTCCGCGGGACTACGAGCAGTACTTC. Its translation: CSAPRDYEQYF.

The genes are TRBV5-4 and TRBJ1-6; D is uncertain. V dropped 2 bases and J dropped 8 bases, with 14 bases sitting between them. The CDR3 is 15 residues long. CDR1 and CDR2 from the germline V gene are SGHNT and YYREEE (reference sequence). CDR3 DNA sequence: TGTGCCAGCAGCTTTAGGGTTGGCGGGGATTCACCCCTCCACTTT. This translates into CASSFRVGGDSPLHF.

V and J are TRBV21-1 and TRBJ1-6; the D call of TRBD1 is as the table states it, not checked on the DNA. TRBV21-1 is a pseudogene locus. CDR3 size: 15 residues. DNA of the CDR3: TGTGCCAGCAGCTTTCGCCCTGGCCCTAATTCACCCCTCCACTTT. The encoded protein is CASSFRPGPNSPLHF.

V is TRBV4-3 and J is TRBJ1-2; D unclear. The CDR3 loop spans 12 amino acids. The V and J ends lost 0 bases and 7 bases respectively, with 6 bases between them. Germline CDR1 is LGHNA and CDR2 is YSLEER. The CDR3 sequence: CASSQDLSGYTF. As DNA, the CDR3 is TGCGCCAGCAGCCAAGATCTGAGTGGCTACACCTTC.